These 11 T cell receptor beta chains were sequenced from one sample in a study of graft-versus-host responses after intestinal transplantation. This table comes from immunoSEQ multiplex PCR, and its TCRdb copy is limited to in-frame clones, with some not included. The sample includes some 43,000 clones, over 85% of them seen just once. The specimen was PBMCs, collected 335 days after intestinal transplant. The receptors were sampled from a human patient who received an intestinal transplant, so some T cells may come from the graft donor.

The chain carries TRBV25-1 and TRBJ1-2, with 9 bases fitting TRBD1. From germline, CDR1 is MGHDK and CDR2 SYGVNS. Losses at the gene ends were 2 bases for V and 8 bases for J; bases not matched to a gene: 3. The CDR3 is 13 amino acids. The CDR3: CASSETGGWGYTF. CDR3 nucleotides: TGTGCCAGCAGTGAAACAGGGGGCTGGGGCTACACCTTC.

The V gene is TRBV6-5, the J gene TRBJ2-7, with D tentatively TRBD2 (5 bases). Per germline, CDR1 MNHEY and CDR2 SVGAGI. This CDR3 is 15 amino acids long. The V end lost 5 bases, the J end lost 3 bases, and 17 bases lay between the germline ends. The CDR3 nucleotides are TGTGCCAGCAGTCGACGGGAAGACGGATTCTACGAGCAGTACTTC. Translating it yields CASSRREDGFYEQYF.

This chain uses TRBV6-1 with TRBJ2-2, with 11 bases that match TRBD2. The CDR3 spans 15 residues. Trimming cost V 5 bases and J 5 bases; bases outside gene matches: 4. Germline V gives CDR1 MNHNS, CDR2 SASEGT. The CDR3 DNA is TGTGCCAGCAGTTTGATAGCGGGGGGGACCGGGGAGCTGTTTTTT. The encoded protein is CASSLIAGGTGELFF.

The chain carries TRBV6-5 and TRBJ2-5, with D perhaps TRBD2 (7 bases). The CDR3 is made up of 11 amino acids. V lost 7 bases, J lost 5 bases, and 8 bases lay in between. The germline V gene encodes CDR1 MNHEY and CDR2 SVGAGI. The CDR3 spells CASKGGETQYF. CDR3 DNA: TGTGCCAGCAAGGGGGGGGAGACCCAGTACTTC.

V gene TRBV30 combines with J gene TRBJ1-3; unclear D gene. Trimming took 5 bases from V and 3 from J, leaving 5 bases between them. This CDR3 has 11 amino acids. Germline loops: CDR1 GTSNPN, CDR2 SVGIG (reference sequence). The CDR3 DNA reads as TGTGCCTGGTTAATTGGAAACACCATATATTTT. This gives the protein CAWLIGNTIYF.

The CDR3 sequence is CASSSGTTYNEQFF. The CDR3 DNA is TGCGCCAGCAGCTCCGGGACTACCTACAATGAGCAGTTCTTC. The chain combines TRBV5-1 with TRBJ2-1, with 7 bases that match TRBD2. The V gene end was trimmed by 3 bases and the J gene end by 2 bases; junction bases not matched to a gene: 2. Germline lookup yields CDR1 SGHRS and CDR2 YFSETQ. This CDR3 spans 14 amino acids.

This chain links TRBV6-1 with TRBJ2-7, with 7 bases matching TRBD1. Germline assignment: CDR1 MNHNS and CDR2 SASEGT. The CDR3 extends over 13 amino acids. Trimming took 7 bases from V and 2 from J; bases not matched to a gene: 5. CDR3 in DNA: TGTGCCAGCACTTATGGACAGGCCTACGAGCAGTACTTC. Its translation: CASTYGQAYEQYF.

The CDR3 protein is CASRSLPGSRTGANVLTF. CDR3 in DNA: TGTGCCAGTAGATCCCTCCCGGGGTCTCGGACTGGGGCCAACGTCCTGACTTTC. The rearrangement links TRBV19 to TRBJ2-6; D possibly corresponds to TRBD2 (5 bases). Trimming took off 6 bases at V and 2 bases at J, with 20 bases between the two ends. This CDR3 spans 18 amino acids. Germline CDR1 reads LNHDA; CDR2 reads SQIVND (reference sequence).

The genes are TRBV5-1 and TRBJ2-1, with D perhaps matching TRBD1 or TRBD2 (5 bases each). The CDR3 extends over 15 amino acids. V dropped 4 bases and J dropped 3 bases, with 14 bases sitting between them. Germline CDR1 SGHRS, CDR2 YFSETQ. DNA of the CDR3: TGCGCCAGCAGCCTCGGGGCTAACCTCTACAATGAGCAGTTCTTC. This encodes CASSLGANLYNEQFF.

V and J are TRBV5-1 and TRBJ2-7; 10 positions agree with TRBD1. CDR1 is SGHRS and CDR2 is YFSETQ in the germline V gene. The CDR3 contains 16 residues. V lost 5 bases, J lost 1 base, and 9 bases stayed unmatched. The CDR3 bases are TGCGCCAGCAGTCGCCTATCGGGACAGGGGTCCTACGAGCAGTACTTC. It is translated as CASSRLSGQGSYEQYF.

The chain joins TRBV29-1 to TRBJ1-1; 9 bases fit TRBD1. Germline V CDR1 and CDR2: SQVTM, ANQGSEA. With V trimmed by 7 bases and J by 4 bases, 4 bases remained unmatched. This CDR3 contains 12 residues. In DNA, the CDR3 is TGCAGCGCATCGACAGGGGGCACTGAAGCTTTCTTT. Its protein product is CSASTGGTEAFF.